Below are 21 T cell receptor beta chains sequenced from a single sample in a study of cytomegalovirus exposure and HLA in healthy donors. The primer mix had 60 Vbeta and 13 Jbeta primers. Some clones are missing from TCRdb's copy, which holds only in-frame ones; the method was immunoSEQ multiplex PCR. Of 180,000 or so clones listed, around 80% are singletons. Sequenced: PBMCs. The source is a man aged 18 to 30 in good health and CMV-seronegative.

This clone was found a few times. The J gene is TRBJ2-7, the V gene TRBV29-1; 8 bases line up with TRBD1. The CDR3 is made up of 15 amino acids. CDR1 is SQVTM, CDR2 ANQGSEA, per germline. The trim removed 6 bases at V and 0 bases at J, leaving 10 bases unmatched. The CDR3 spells CSVATGAGVSYEQYF. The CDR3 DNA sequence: TGCAGCGTAGCGACAGGGGCCGGGGTCTCCTACGAGCAGTACTTC.

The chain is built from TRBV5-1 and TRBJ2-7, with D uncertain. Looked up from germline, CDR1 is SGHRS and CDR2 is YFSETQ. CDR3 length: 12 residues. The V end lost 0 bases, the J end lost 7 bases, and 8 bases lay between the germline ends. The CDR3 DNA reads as TGCGCCAGCAGCTTGGCCGTTCGGGAGCAGTACTTC. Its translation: CASSLAVREQYF.

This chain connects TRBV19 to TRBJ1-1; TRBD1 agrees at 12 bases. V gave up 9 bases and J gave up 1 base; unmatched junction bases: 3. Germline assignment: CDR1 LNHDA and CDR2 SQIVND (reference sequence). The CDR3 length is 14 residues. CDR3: CASGTGGRNTEAFF. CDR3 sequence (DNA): TGTGCCAGCGGGACAGGGGGCAGGAACACTGAAGCTTTCTTT.

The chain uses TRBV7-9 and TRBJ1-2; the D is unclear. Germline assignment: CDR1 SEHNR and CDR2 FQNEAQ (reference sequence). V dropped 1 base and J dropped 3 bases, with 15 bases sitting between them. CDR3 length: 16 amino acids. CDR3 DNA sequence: TGTGCCAGCAGCTTAGTAAGAGGGAGCTACTACTATGGCTACACCTTC. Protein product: CASSLVRGSYYYGYTF.

The CDR3 here is CASSYEGDYGYTF. DNA for the CDR3: TGTGCCAGCAGTTATGAGGGGGACTATGGCTACACCTTC. This chain links TRBV6-5 with TRBJ1-2, with D tentatively TRBD1 (6 bases). Germline V lookup: CDR1 MNHEY, CDR2 SVGAGI. CDR3 length: 13 residues. The germline V and J ends were trimmed by 3 bases and 3 bases, with 8 bases remaining between them.

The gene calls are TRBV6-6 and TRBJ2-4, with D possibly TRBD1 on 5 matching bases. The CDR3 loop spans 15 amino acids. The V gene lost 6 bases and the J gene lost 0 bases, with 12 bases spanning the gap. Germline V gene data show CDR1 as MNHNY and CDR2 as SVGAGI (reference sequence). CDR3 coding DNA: TGTGCCAGCAGCTCCCCAGGGTTAGCCAAAAACATTCAGTACTTC. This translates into CASSSPGLAKNIQYF.

CDR3 DNA sequence: TGCGCCAGCAGCCCTGTTTACTCTGGGGCCAACGTCCTGACTTTC. As protein: CASSPVYSGANVLTF. The chain joins TRBV4-3 to TRBJ2-6, with D uncertain. Trimming removed 4 bases from V and 0 bases from J, with 7 bases in between. This CDR3 is built from 15 residues. Germline-derived CDR1 and CDR2 are LGHNA and YSLEER.

Here the CDR3 reads CASSYVLAAADQPQHF. The CDR3 nucleotides are TGTGCCAGCAGTTATGTCCTTGCGGCAGCTGATCAGCCCCAGCATTTT. V gene TRBV6-6 combines with J gene TRBJ1-5; D gene unclear. V was shortened by 3 bases and J by 5 bases, with 17 bases between the two germline ends. CDR3 size: 16 residues. CDR1 MNHNY and CDR2 SVGAGI come from the germline V gene (reference sequence).

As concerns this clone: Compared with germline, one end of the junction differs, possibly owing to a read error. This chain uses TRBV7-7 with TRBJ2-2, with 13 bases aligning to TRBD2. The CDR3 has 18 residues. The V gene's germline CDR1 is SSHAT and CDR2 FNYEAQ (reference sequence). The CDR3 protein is CASIRGLAGAGDTGELFF. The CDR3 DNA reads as TGTGCTAGCATCCGCGGACTAGCGGGAGCGGGTGACACCGGGGAGCTGTTTTTT.

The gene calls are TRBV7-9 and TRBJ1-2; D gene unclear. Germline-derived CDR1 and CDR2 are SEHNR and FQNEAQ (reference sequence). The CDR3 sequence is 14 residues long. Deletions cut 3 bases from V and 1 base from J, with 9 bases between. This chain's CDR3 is CASSFSGGNYGYTF. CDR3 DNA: TGTGCCAGCAGCTTTTCCGGAGGTAACTATGGCTACACCTTC. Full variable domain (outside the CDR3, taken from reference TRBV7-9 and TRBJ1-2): DTGVSQNPRHKITKRGQNVTFRCDPISEHNRLYWYRQTLGQGPEFLTYFQNEAQLEKSRLLSDRFSAERPKGSFSTLEIQRTEQGDSAMYLCASSFSGGNYGYTFGSGTRLTVV.

The CDR3, as DNA: TGTGCCAGCAGCGTAGAGGGACTAGCGGGAGGGGGGTCTTACAATGAGCAGTTCTTC. It encodes CASSVEGLAGGGSYNEQFF. The chain carries TRBV9 and TRBJ2-1; 16 bases line up with TRBD2. V shed 0 bases, J shed 4 bases, and the junction held 7 bases outside the gene matches. This CDR3 has 19 amino acids. Germline V gene lookup returns CDR1 SGDLS and CDR2 YYNGEE.

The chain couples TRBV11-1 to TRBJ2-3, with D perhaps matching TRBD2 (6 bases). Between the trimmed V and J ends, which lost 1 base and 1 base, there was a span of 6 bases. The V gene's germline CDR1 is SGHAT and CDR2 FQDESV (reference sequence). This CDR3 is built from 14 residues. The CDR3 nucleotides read TGTGCCAGCAGCTTAGGGGGGGGCACAGATACGCAGTATTTT. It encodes CASSLGGGTDTQYF.

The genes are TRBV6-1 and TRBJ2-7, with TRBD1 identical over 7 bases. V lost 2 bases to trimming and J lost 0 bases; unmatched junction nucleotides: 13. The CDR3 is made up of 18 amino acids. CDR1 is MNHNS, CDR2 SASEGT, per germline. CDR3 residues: CASSERGRPGASSYEQYF. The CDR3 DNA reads TGTGCCAGCAGTGAAAGGGGGCGCCCAGGAGCCTCCTCCTACGAGCAGTACTTC.

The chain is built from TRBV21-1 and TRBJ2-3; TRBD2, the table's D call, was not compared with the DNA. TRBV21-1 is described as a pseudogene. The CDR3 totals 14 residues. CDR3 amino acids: CASSKRRVTDTQYF. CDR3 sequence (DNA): TGTGCCAGCAGCAAAAGACGGGTCACAGATACGCAGTATTTT.

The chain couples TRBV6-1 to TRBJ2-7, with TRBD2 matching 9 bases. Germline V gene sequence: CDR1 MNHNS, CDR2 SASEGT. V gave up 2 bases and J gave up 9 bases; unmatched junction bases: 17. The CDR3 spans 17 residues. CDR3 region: CASSEIVGSGRQKGQYF. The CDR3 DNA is TGTGCCAGCAGTGAAATAGTGGGTAGCGGGAGACAAAAGGGGCAGTACTTC.

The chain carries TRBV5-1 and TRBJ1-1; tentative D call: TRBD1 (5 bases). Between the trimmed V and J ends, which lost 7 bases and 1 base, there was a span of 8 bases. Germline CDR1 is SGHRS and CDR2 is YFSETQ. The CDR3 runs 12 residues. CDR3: CASGGANTEAFF. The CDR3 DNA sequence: TGCGCCAGCGGTGGGGCGAACACTGAAGCTTTCTTT.

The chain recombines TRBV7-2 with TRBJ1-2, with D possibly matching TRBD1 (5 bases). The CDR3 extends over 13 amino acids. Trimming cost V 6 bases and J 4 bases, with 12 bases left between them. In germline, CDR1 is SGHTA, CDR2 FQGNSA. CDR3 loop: CASRRGVFYGYTF. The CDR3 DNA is TGTGCCAGCAGGCGGGGGGTGTTCTATGGCTACACCTTC.

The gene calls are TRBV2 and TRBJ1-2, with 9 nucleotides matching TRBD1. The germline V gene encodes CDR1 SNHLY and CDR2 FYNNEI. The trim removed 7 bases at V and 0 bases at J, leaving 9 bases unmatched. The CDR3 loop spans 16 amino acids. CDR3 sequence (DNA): TGTGCCAGCAAGGAGCCTGGGACAGGGCCTAACTATGGCTACACCTTC. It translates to CASKEPGTGPNYGYTF.

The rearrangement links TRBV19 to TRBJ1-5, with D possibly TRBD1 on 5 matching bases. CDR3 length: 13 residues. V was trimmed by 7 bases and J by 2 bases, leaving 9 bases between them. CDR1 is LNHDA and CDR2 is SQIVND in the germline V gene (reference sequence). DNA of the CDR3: TGTGCCAGTAACGACAGAGGCAATCAGCCCCAGCATTTT. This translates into CASNDRGNQPQHF.

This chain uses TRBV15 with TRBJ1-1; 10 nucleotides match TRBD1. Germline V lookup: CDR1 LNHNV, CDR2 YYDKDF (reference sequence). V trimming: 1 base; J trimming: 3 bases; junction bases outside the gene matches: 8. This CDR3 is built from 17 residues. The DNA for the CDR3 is TGTGCCACCAGCAGAGCAACGACAGGGGGCGGGGACACTGAAGCTTTCTTT. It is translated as CATSRATTGGGDTEAFF.

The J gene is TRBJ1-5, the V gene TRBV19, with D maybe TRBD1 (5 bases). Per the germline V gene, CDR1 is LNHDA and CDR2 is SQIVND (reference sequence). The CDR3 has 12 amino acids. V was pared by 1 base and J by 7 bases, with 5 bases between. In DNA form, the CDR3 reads TGTGCCAGTAGTATAGGGGGCCAGCCCCAGCATTTT. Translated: CASSIGGQPQHF.